Below, 17 T cell receptor beta chains from the same sample are listed, as sequenced in a study of T-cell reconstitution after alpha-beta-depleted transplantation in children. During its preparation, the TCRbeta library received unique molecular identifiers. TCRdb ran MiXCR on the PCR reads and lists one entry per CDR3 protein. The sample records about 870,000 distinct CDR3 sequences, approximately 15% being singletons. The material was PBMCs, mostly from graft donor cells, obtained 360 days after TCRalphabeta/CD19-depleted stem cell transplant. The source of these receptors is a male patient younger than 18 who had a stem cell transplant for acute lymphoblastic leukemia, so the T cells may come from the graft donor.

This clonotype was seen once. The rearrangement uses TRBV18 and TRBJ1-2; unclear D gene. Germline CDR1 KGHSH, CDR2 LQKENI. The CDR3 extends over 13 amino acids. Trimming removed 4 bases at V and 4 bases at J, with 10 bases between. CDR3 protein: CASSRAAVYGYTF. The CDR3 DNA follows: TGTGCCAGCTCACGGGCGGCAGTCTATGGCTACACCTTC.

At least ten counts were recorded for this clonotype. The V gene is TRBV5-1, the J gene TRBJ1-5, with 8 bases aligning to TRBD1. The length of the CDR3 is 14 residues. Losses at the gene ends were 2 bases for V and 6 bases for J; bases not matched to a gene: 4. CDR1 SGHRS and CDR2 YFSETQ come from the germline V gene. As DNA, the CDR3 is TGCGCCAGCAGCTTTGGTACAGGGGGTCAGCCCCAGCATTTT. This gives the protein CASSFGTGGQPQHF.

This clonotype was seen more than once but under ten times. One junction end does not reproduce the germline sequence, and a read error may be involved. This chain connects TRBV2 to TRBJ2-7; 12 bases fit TRBD2. This CDR3 has 15 residues. Germline assignment: CDR1 SNHLY and CDR2 FYNNEI. The CDR3 DNA follows: TGTGCCAGAAGTGCTCCGGGACTAGCGGGCTACGAGCAGTACTTC. Its protein product is CARSAPGLAGYEQYF.

The rearrangement joins TRBV25-1 to TRBJ2-1, with TRBD2 matching over 14 bases. V lost 4 bases, J lost 15 bases, and 5 bases stayed unmatched. Germline lookup yields CDR1 MGHDK and CDR2 SYGVNS. The CDR3 has 13 amino acids. CDR3 bases: TGTGCCAGCAGTGCAAGGACTAGCGGGAGGTGGTTCTTC. Amino acid sequence: CASSARTSGRWFF. The complete variable domain, with remaining parts taken from reference TRBV25-1 and TRBJ2-1, reads EADIYQTPRYLVIGTGKKITLECSQTMGHDKMYWYQQDPGMELHLIHYSYGVNSTEKGDLSSESTVSRIRTEHFPLTLESARPSHTSQYLCASSARTSGRWFFGPGTRLTVL.

The chain carries TRBV29-1 and TRBJ2-3; 14 bases are a match to TRBD2. This CDR3 region has 17 residues. Unmatched junction bases numbered 9, after V lost 1 base and J lost 6 bases. The germline gives CDR1 SQVTM, CDR2 ANQGSEA. This chain's CDR3 is CSVEGPGLAGVVDTQYF. The DNA for the CDR3 is TGCAGCGTTGAAGGTCCGGGACTAGCGGGAGTCGTGGATACGCAGTATTTT.

CDR3 nucleotide sequence: TGCAGTGCTAGAGGTTGGGGATCGGCGTTGATGGAGACCCAGTACTTC. Amino acid sequence: CSARGWGSALMETQYF. This chain connects TRBV20-1 to TRBJ2-5, with no clear D. V lost 1 base, J lost 5 bases, and 20 bases lay in between. The CDR3 is 16 amino acids. Germline CDR1 and CDR2: DFQATT and SNEGSKA (reference sequence).

This rearrangement joins TRBV7-9 to TRBJ2-7; D may be TRBD1 (5 bases). With 8 bases removed from V and 4 bases from J, the gap between germline ends came to 9 bases. The CDR3 totals 11 residues. CDR1 is SEHNR and CDR2 is FQNEAQ in the germline V gene (reference sequence). DNA for the CDR3: TGTGCCAGCCCCAGGGATTACGAGCAGTACTTC. Protein sequence: CASPRDYEQYF.

This clonotype was seen more than once but under ten times. The chain recombines TRBV5-1 with TRBJ1-5, with D unclear. The germline CDR1 and CDR2 sequences are SGHRS and YFSETQ. V was pared by 4 bases and J by 6 bases, with 5 bases between. The CDR3 covers 11 residues. The CDR3 DNA sequence: TGCGCCAGCAGCCGGGTTCAGCCCCAGCATTTT. It specifies CASSRVQPQHF.

This clonotype occurred many times. The chain joins TRBV5-4 to TRBJ2-7, with 7 nucleotides matching TRBD2. The CDR3 runs to 13 residues. With V trimmed by 2 bases and J by 9 bases, 8 bases remained unmatched. Germline V CDR1 and CDR2: SGHNT, YYREEE (reference sequence). CDR3 loop: CASSFQGLGMQYF. The CDR3 region has the DNA TGTGCCAGCAGCTTTCAAGGACTAGGCATGCAGTACTTC.

This clonotype has a handful of counts. The gene calls are TRBV28 and TRBJ1-1; the D is unclear. V gave up 2 bases and J gave up 8 bases, with 9 bases separating them. Germline CDR1 is MDHEN and CDR2 is SYDVKM. The CDR3 covers 12 residues. DNA for the CDR3: TGTGCCAGCAGTTTACGGCGGAAAGAAGCTTTCTTT. It encodes CASSLRRKEAFF.

V usage is TRBV30 and J usage is TRBJ1-4; D not resolved. This CDR3 is 13 amino acids long. Trimming stripped 3 bases from V and 7 bases from J, with 12 bases between. Germline CDR1 is GTSNPN and CDR2 is SVGIG (reference sequence). CDR3 in amino acids: CAWSWTRGEKLFF. CDR3 DNA: TGTGCCTGGAGCTGGACCCGGGGTGAAAAACTGTTTTTT.

This sequence joins TRBV29-1 and TRBJ2-5, with D tentatively TRBD1 or TRBD2 (5 bases each). This CDR3 is built from 11 residues. Germline assignment: CDR1 SQVTM and CDR2 ANQGSEA. V was pared by 0 bases and J by 14 bases, with 13 bases between. The CDR3 region is CSVEDLRDLYF. DNA of the CDR3: TGCAGCGTTGAAGATCTGAGGGACCTATACTTC.

Ten or more counts support this clonotype. The rearrangement links TRBV7-2 to TRBJ2-2, with 8 positions matching TRBD2. Per the germline V gene, CDR1 is SGHTA and CDR2 is FQGNSA. This CDR3 contains 15 residues. J gave up 7 bases and V 0 bases, and 4 bases lay outside the gene matches. CDR3 sequence: CASSLARGRSGELFF. CDR3 bases: TGTGCCAGCAGCTTAGCTCGCGGGAGGAGCGGGGAGCTGTTTTTT.

In its sample, this clonotype was seen many times. This chain connects TRBV2 to TRBJ1-1; D uncertain. Germline V gene data show CDR1 as SNHLY and CDR2 as FYNNEI. This CDR3 has 14 residues. V dropped 7 bases and J dropped 0 bases, with 12 bases sitting between them. The CDR3 sequence is CASKLRPMNTEAFF. The CDR3 region has the DNA TGTGCCAGCAAGTTACGCCCCATGAACACTGAAGCTTTCTTT.

J is TRBJ2-1 and V is TRBV6-1, with 7 bases that match TRBD2. Trimming at V came to 7 bases and at J to 4 bases, leaving 7 bases not matched to a gene. The CDR3 sequence is 14 residues long. The germline V gene encodes CDR1 MNHNS and CDR2 SASEGT. CDR3 sequence reads: CASMRGGLYNEQFF. CDR3 nucleotide sequence: TGTGCCAGCATGCGGGGAGGGTTGTACAATGAGCAGTTCTTC.

This clonotype was observed at least ten times. V is TRBV4-1 and J is TRBJ1-1; D unresolved. The CDR3 consists of 12 residues. Germline V CDR1 and CDR2: MGHRA, YSYEKL. V was trimmed by 3 bases and J by 7 bases, leaving 9 bases between them. The CDR3: CASSHTSSEAFF. For the CDR3, the DNA is TGCGCCAGCAGCCACACTTCAAGTGAAGCTTTCTTT.

This chain links TRBV12-3 or TRBV12-4 with TRBJ2-1, with a possible D match to TRBD2 (5 bases). The V and J ends lost 8 bases and 6 bases respectively, with 17 bases between them. This CDR3 is built from 14 residues. The chain's CDR3 is CASEERGSGNEQFF. DNA for the CDR3: TGTGCCAGCGAGGAACGGGGATCGGGCAATGAGCAGTTCTTC.